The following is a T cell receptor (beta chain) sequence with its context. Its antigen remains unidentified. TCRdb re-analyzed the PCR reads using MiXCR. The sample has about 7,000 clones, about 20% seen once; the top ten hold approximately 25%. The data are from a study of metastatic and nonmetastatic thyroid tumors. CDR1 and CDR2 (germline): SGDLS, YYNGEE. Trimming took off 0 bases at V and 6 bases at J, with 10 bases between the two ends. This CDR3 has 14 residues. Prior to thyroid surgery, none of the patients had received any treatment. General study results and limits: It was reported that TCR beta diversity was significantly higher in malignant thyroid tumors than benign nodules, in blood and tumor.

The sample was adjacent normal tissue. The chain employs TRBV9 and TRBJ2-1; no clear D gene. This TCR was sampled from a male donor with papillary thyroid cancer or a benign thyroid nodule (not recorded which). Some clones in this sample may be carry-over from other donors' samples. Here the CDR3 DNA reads TGTGCCAGCAGCGTAGAGTGGGTTGCCAATGAGCAGTTCTTC. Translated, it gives CASSVEWVANEQFF.